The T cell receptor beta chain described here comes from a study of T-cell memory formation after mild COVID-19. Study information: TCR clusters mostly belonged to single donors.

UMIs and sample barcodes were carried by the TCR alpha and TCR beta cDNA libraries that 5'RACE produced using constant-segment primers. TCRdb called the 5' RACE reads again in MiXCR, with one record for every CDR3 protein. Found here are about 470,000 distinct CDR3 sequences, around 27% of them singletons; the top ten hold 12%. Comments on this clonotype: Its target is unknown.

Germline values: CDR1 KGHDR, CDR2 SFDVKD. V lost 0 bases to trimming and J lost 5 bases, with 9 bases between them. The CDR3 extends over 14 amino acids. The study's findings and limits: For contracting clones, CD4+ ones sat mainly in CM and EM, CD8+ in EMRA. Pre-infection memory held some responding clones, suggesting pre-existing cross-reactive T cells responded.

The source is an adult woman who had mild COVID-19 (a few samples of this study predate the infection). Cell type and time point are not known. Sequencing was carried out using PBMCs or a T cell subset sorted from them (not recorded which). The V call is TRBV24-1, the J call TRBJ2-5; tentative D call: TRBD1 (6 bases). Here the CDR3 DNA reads TGTGCCACCAGTGATTTGTCCAGGGGTGAGACCCAGTACTTC. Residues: CATSDLSRGETQYF.